These T cell receptor beta chains were read from a single sample in a study of shared clonotypes between healthy human individuals. Some clones are missing from TCRdb's copy, which holds only in-frame ones; the method was immunoSEQ multiplex PCR. The sample comprises some 900,000 clones, approximately 80% of which are singletons, and about 1.5% rests with the top ten. Sequencing input: memory CD4+ T cells sorted from blood. All receptors derive from a man aged 18-30 years in good health. Each CDR3 is given with its conserved first and last residue. D genes are given only for firm matches. Rows give clone size only sometimes, using once, few, many, or a class for an expanded clone.

D	size	V	J	DNA	CDR3
TRBD1	once	TRBV18	TRBJ2-2	TGTGCCAGCTCACCACCAGGGGGCGAGGGCACCGGGGAGCTGTTTTTT	CASSPPGGEGTGELFF
NA	few	TRBV9	TRBJ1-6	TGTGCCAGCAGCGTAGACCCTAATTCACCCCTCCACTTT	CASSVDPNSPLHF
TRBD2	NA	TRBV4-3	TRBJ2-4	TGCGCCAGCAGCCAAGAATGGAGGACTAGCGGCAGTATAGACATTCAGTACTTC	CASSQEWRTSGSIDIQYF
NA	NA	TRBV30	TRBJ1-1	TGTGCCTGGGGTCGTGGATTCGGTGACACTGAAGCTTTCTTT	CAWGRGFGDTEAFF
TRBD1	few	TRBV5-4	TRBJ1-2	TGTGCCAGCAGCCGAAGGGACAGACACTATGGCTACACCTTC	CASSRRDRHYGYTF
NA	once	TRBV18	TRBJ2-1	TGTGCCAGCTCACCACGTCAGGGAAGCTCCTACAATGAGCAGTTCTTC	CASSPRQGSSYNEQFF
NA	NA	TRBV27	TRBJ2-5	TGTGCCAGCAGTAAATGGCCCCCCGGGGAGACCCAGTACTTC	CASSKWPPGETQYF
NA	once	TRBV5-4	TRBJ2-5	TGTGCCAGCAGGAGACAGGGAGGAGAGACCCAGTACTTC	CASRRQGGETQYF
NA	once	TRBV6-4	TRBJ2-3	TGTGCCAGCAGTGAGCAGGGGTTAAGCACAGATACGCAGTATTTT	CASSEQGLSTDTQYF
NA	NA	TRBV2	TRBJ2-2	TGTGCCAGCACCCTCTCTGGGGCTACCGGGGAGCTGTTTTTT	CASTLSGATGELFF
TRBD2	NA	TRBV2	TRBJ2-3	TGTGCCAGCAGAGGGACTATGTGGACGCAGTATTTT	CASRGTMWTQYF
NA	NA	TRBV20-1	TRBJ2-7	TGCAGTGCTAGTCGGACTGGGGGGCAGTACTTC	CSASRTGGQYF
NA	NA	TRBV28	TRBJ1-5	TGTGCCAGCAGCCTAGGGGGGTTCGCAGGAAATCAGCCCCAGCATTTT	CASSLGGFAGNQPQHF
TRBD1	few	TRBV30	TRBJ2-2	TGTGCCTGGAGTGTAGGGGGGACAGGGCCCGGGGAGCTGTTTTTT	CAWSVGGTGPGELFF
NA	few	TRBV5-4	TRBJ1-2	TGTGCCAGCAGCTTTGGAGTACAGTTCGCTGGCTACACCTTC	CASSFGVQFAGYTF
NA	once	TRBV30	TRBJ2-5	TGTGCCGTCTCAGAAGTGGAGACCCAGTACTTC	CAVSEVETQYF
NA	NA	TRBV5-1	TRBJ2-2	TGCGCCAGCAGCTTGGGTGCGTCAGCCACCGGGGAGCTGTTTTTT	CASSLGASATGELFF
TRBD2	NA	TRBV5-1	TRBJ2-1	TGCGCCAGCAGACCCGGGACTAGCGGCCCTGAGCAGTTCTTC	CASRPGTSGPEQFF
TRBD2	NA	TRBV11-2	TRBJ2-1	TGTGCCAGCAGTGCCAGGACTAGCGGATACAATGAGCAGTTCTTC	CASSARTSGYNEQFF
TRBD2	NA	TRBV2	TRBJ2-5	TGTGCCAGCAGTGGCCCAGCGGGGGGGCAGGAGACCCAGTACTTC	CASSGPAGGQETQYF
NA	few	TRBV7-2	TRBJ2-2	TGTGCCAGCAGCTCCGCGCGGACCGGGGAGCTGTTTTTT	CASSSARTGELFF
NA	NA	TRBV6-5	TRBJ2-1	TGTGCCAGCAACGGACTCCCGTCCTACAATGAGCAGTTCTTC	CASNGLPSYNEQFF
NA	NA	TRBV18	TRBJ1-1	TGTGCCAGCTCACAGTCCGTAAACACTGAAGCTTTCTTT	CASSQSVNTEAFF
NA	NA	TRBV18	TRBJ2-7	TGTGCCAGCTCTCAGGGGACTACTCCGTACGAGCAGTACTTC	CASSQGTTPYEQYF
NA	NA	TRBV5-6	TRBJ2-3	TGTGCCAGCAGCTTCTGGGATTCTACTAGCACAGATACGCAGTATTTT	CASSFWDSTSTDTQYF
NA	NA	TRBV19	TRBJ1-1	TGTGCCAGTAGTATAGAGGGGGGTGGCACTGAAGCTTTCTTT	CASSIEGGGTEAFF
NA	NA	TRBV18	TRBJ2-5	TGTGCCAGCTCACGGACAGCAGAAGAGACCCAGTACTTC	CASSRTAEETQYF
TRBD2	NA	TRBV11-2	TRBJ2-3	TGTGCCAGCACCTACGGGAGGGCGGATACGCAGTATTTT	CASTYGRADTQYF
TRBD1	NA	TRBV6-6	TRBJ1-5	TGTGCCAGCAGTTACTCCAACAGGGGCACGGGGCAGCCCCAGCATTTT	CASSYSNRGTGQPQHF
TRBD2	NA	TRBV5-6	TRBJ2-2	TGTGCCAGCAGCTTGTGGATAGCGGGGGCGAACACCGGGGAGCTGTTTTTT	CASSLWIAGANTGELFF
NA	NA	TRBV7-9	TRBJ1-3	TGTGCCAGCAGACACGGGACCGGCAGCTCTGGAAACACCATATATTTT	CASRHGTGSSGNTIYF
NA	few	TRBV30	TRBJ2-7	TGTGCCTTTTCAGGGGAGACCTACGAGCAGTACTTC	CAFSGETYEQYF
NA	NA	TRBV9	TRBJ2-1	TGTGCCAGCAGCGCACAGGGAGGCTCCTACAATGAGCAGTTCTTC	CASSAQGGSYNEQFF
NA	NA	TRBV18	TRBJ2-7	TGTGCCAGCTCCCCCGGTCAGACAGGAGAGCAGTACTTC	CASSPGQTGEQYF
NA	once	TRBV6-5	TRBJ2-7	TGTGCCAGCAGGTGGGCTAGCGCCTCCTCCGAGCAGTACTTC	CASRWASASSEQYF
NA	NA	TRBV27	TRBJ1-1	TGTGCCACCCGCGTATCCAGGAACACTGAAGCTTTCTTT	CATRVSRNTEAFF
TRBD1	NA	TRBV11-2	TRBJ1-5	TGTGCCAGCAGCTTAGATGGGAGGGGGCTATCGCCCCAGCATTTT	CASSLDGRGLSPQHF
NA	NA	TRBV18	TRBJ2-1	TGTGCCAGCTCACCACCGAGTAGCACCTACAATGAGCAGTTCTTC	CASSPPSSTYNEQFF
NA	few	TRBV12-2	TRBJ2-6	TGTGCAAGTCGCCGACAGGGCTGCGGGGCCAACGTCCTGACTTTC	CASRRQGCGANVLTF
NA	NA	TRBV7-9	TRBJ1-2	TGTGCCAGCAAGAGTGGGCAGGGCGGTTTCGGCTACACCTTC	CASKSGQGGFGYTF
NA	NA	TRBV30	TRBJ1-1	TGTGCCTGCAAGACTCAGGGGCCTGCTTTCTTT	CACKTQGPAFF
TRBD2	NA	TRBV5-5	TRBJ2-2	TGTGCCAGCAAAGTAGCGGGAGACATCGGGGAGCTGTTTTTT	CASKVAGDIGELFF
NA	few	TRBV19	TRBJ1-5	TGTGCCAGTAGGCATGCCCAGCATTTT	CASRHAQHF
TRBD2	few	TRBV25-1	TRBJ2-5	TGTGCCAGCAGTGACCCCCGCGGGGGGCGCGGGCAAGAGACCCAGTACTTC	CASSDPRGGRGQETQYF
NA	NA	TRBV4-3	TRBJ2-2	TGCGCCAGCAGCCAAGAGCTTGGAGGGGCCGGGGAGCTGTTTTTT	CASSQELGGAGELFF
NA	NA	TRBV5-1	TRBJ1-2	TGCGCCAGCAGCTCCACTGGGACCGATTTCTATGGCTACACCTTC	CASSSTGTDFYGYTF
NA	many	TRBV5-1	TRBJ2-3	TGCGCCAGCAGCTTGCAGCCGGGGGCCGGAGATACGCAGTATTTT	CASSLQPGAGDTQYF